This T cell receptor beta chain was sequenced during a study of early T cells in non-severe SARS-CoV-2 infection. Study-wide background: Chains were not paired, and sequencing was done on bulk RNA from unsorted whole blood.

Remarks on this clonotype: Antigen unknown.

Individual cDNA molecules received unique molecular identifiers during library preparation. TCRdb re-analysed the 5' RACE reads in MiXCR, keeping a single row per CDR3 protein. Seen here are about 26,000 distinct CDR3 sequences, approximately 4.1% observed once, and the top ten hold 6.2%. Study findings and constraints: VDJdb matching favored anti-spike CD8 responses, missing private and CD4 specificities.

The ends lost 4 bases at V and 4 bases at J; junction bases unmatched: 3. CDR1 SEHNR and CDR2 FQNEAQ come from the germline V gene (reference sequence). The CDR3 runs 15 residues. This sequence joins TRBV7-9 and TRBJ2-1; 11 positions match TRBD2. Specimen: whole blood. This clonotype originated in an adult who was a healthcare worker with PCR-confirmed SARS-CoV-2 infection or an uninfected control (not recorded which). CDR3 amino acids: CASSSTSGSYNEQFF. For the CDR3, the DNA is TGTGCCAGCAGCTCAACTAGCGGGAGTTACAATGAGCAGTTCTTC.